Sequencing of this TCR beta chain was carried out in a study of identical twins. Germline V gene data show CDR1 as SGHTA and CDR2 as FQGNSA. V was pared by 0 bases and J by 3 bases, with 11 bases of the junction left unmatched. CDR3 length: 17 residues. MiXCR, applied by TCRdb to the 5' RACE reads, yields one record per CDR3 protein. The repertoire includes about 470,000 distinct CDR3 sequences, roughly a quarter of them detected once, and around 3% sits in the top ten. Another study also made use of these data, one on T cells expressing NK-cell markers.

This TCR was recovered from a woman younger than 30 in good health. What was sequenced was CD4+ T cells sorted from blood. The chain is built from TRBV7-2 and TRBJ2-7; 7 bases match TRBD2. The DNA for the CDR3 is TGTGCCAGCAGCTTAGCGCTTGGGGCTAGCGGCATCTACGAGCAGTACTTC. Its translation: CASSLALGASGIYEQYF.